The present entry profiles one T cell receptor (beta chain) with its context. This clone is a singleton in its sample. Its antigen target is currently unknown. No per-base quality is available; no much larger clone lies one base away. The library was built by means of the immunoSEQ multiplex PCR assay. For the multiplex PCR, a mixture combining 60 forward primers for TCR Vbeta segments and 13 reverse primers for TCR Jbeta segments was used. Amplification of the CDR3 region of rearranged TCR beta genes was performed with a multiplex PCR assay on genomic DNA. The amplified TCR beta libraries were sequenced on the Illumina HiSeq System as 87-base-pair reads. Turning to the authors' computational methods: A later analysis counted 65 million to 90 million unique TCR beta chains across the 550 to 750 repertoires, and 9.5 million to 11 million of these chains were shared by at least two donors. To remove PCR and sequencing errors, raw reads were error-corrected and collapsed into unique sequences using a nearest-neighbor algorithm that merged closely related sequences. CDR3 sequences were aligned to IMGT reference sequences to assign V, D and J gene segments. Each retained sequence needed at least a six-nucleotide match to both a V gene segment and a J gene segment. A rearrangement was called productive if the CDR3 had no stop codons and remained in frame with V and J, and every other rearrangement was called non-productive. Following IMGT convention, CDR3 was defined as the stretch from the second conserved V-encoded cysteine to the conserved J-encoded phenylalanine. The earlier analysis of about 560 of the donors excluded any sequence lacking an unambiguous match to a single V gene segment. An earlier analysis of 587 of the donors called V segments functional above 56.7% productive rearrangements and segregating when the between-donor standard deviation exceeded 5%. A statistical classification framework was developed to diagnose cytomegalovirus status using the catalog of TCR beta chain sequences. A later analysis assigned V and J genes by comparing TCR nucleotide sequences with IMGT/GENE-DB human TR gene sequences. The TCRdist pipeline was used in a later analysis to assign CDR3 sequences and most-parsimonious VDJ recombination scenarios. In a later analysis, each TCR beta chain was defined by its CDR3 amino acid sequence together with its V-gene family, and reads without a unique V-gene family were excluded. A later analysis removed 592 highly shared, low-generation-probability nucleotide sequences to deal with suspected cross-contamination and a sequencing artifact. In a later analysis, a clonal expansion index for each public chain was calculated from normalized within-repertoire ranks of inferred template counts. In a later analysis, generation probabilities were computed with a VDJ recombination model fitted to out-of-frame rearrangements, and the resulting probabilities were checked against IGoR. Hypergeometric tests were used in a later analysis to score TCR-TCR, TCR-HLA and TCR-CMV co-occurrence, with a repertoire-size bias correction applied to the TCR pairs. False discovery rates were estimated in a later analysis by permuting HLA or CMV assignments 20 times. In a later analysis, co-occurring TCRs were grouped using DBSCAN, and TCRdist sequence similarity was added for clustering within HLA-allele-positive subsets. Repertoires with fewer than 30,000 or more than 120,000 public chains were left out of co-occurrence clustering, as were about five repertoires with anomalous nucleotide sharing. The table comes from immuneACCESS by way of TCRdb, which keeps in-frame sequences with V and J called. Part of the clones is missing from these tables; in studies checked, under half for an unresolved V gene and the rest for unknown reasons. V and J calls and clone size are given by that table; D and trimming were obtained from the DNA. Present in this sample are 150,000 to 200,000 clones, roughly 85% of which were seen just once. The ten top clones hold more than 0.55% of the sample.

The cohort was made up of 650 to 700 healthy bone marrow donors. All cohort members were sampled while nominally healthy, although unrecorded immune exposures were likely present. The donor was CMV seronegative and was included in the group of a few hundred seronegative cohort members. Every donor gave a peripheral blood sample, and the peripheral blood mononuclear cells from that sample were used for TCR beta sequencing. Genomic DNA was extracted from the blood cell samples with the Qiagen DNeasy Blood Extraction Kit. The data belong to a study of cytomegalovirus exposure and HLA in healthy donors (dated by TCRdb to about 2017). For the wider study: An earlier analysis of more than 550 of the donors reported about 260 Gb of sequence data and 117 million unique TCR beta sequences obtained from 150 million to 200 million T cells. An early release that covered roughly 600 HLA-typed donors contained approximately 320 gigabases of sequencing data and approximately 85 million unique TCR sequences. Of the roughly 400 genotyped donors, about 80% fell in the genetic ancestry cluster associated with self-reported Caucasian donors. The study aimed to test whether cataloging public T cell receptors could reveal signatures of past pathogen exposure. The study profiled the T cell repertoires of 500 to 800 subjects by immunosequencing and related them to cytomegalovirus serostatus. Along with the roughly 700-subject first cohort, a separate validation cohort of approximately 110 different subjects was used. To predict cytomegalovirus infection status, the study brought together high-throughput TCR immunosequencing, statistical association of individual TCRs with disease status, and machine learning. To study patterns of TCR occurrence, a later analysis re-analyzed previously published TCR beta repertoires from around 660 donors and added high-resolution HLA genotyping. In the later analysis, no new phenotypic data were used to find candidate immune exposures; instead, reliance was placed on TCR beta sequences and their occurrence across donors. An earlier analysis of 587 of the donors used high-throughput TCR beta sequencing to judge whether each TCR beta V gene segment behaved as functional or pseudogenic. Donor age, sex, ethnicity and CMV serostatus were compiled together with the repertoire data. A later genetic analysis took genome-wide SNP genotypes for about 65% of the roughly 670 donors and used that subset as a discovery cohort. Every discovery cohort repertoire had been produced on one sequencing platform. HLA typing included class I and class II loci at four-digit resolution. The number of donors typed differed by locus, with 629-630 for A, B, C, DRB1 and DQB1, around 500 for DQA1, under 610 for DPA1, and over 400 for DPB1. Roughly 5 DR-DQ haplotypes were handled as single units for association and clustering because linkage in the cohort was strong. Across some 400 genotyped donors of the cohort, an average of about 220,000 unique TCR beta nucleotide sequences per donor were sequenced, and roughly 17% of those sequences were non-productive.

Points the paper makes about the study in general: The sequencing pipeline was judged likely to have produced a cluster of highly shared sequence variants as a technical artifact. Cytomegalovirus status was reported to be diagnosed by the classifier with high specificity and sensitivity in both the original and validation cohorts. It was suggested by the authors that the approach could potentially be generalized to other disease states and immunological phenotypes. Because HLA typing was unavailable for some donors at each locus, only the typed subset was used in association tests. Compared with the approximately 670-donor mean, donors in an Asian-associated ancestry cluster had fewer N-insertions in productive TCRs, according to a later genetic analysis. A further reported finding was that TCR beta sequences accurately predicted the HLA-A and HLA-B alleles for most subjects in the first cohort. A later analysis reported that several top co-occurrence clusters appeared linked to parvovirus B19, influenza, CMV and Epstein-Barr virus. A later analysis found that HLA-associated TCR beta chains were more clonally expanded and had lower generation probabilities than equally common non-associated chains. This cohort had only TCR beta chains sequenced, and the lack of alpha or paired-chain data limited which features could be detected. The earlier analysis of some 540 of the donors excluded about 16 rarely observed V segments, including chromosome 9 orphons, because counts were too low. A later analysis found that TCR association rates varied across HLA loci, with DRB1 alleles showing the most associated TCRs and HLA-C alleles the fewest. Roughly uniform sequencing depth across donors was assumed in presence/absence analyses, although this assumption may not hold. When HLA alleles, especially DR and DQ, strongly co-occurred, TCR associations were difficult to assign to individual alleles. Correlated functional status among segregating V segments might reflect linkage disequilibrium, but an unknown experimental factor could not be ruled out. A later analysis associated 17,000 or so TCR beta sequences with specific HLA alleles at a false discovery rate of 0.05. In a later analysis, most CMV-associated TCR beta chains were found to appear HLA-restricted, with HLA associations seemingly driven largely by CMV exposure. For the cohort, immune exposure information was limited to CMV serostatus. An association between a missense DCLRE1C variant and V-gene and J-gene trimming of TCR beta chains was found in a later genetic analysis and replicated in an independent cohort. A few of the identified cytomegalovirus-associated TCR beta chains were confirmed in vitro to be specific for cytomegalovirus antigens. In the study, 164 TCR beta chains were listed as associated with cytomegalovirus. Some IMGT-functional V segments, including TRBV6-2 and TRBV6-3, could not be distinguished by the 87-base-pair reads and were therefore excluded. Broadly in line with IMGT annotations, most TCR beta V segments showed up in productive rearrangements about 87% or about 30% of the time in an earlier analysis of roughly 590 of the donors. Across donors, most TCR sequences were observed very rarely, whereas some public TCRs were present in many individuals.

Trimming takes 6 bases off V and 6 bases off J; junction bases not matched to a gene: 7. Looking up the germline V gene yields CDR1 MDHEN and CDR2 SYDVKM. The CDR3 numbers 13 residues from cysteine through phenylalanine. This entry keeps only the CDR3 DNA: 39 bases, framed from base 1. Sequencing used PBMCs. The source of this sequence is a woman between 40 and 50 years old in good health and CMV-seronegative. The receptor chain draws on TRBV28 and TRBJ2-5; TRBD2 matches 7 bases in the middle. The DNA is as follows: TGTGCCAGCAGGGGAGGGGTAGCGAAGACCCAGTACTTC. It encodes CASRGGVAKTQYF.